The clone carrying this T cell receptor (beta chain) was detected a few times. Its antigen is not known. At one end, the junction sequence differs from germline, possibly due to a read error. The data are from a study of T cells in Graves' hyperthyroidism and ophthalmopathy. Fresh peripheral blood, approximately 10 ml, was the source of the PBMCs. Overall study results and limits: Ophthalmopathy was told apart from stable hyperthyroidism by a 13 V-J model. In the blood, most expanded thyroid clonotypes above 0.001 appeared as well.

RNA transcripts served as the template for amplifying TCR beta CDR3 regions. Researchers ran a first-round RT-PCR on the TCR CDR3 using the HTBI primer set. TCRdb independently ran MiXCR on the multiplex PCR reads; one entry per CDR3 protein. In the table there are 500,000 to 600,000 distinct CDR3 sequences, roughly 21% of which are singletons. From germline, CDR1 is SSHAT and CDR2 FNYEAQ (reference sequence). The CDR3 sequence is 17 residues long. The receptor's source is a man aged 35-49 years with Graves' ophthalmopathy. This chain links TRBV7-7 with TRBJ2-2; TRBD1 might be the D (6 bases). The sequenced sample consisted of blood. For the CDR3, the DNA is TGTGCTAGCAGCTTAGACCTGGACAGCGCGAACACCGGGGAGCTGTTTTTT. Translated, it gives CASSLDLDSANTGELFF.